This paragraph reports one T cell receptor (beta chain). This sample is drawn from a study of human T cells and chemical hapten exposure. Described time point: healthy volunteer bleed at 2 weeks. The template was total RNA from unfractionated whole blood. Germline V CDR1 and CDR2: DFQATT, SNEGSKA (reference sequence). Trimming took 4 bases from V and 3 from J, leaving 10 bases between them. The CDR3 sequence is 14 residues long. The library tagged each cDNA molecule with unique molecular identifiers. Via MiXCR, TCRdb re-called the RACE reads, giving one row per CDR3 protein. The table lists 130,000 or so distinct CDR3 sequences, roughly 9% of them singletons.

Sequenced input: whole blood. The rearrangement links TRBV20-1 to TRBJ1-6, with D perhaps TRBD1 (5 bases). This clonotype was obtained from a male donor in good health. Some clones in this sample may be carry-over from other donors' samples. CDR3 DNA: TGCAGTGCTACCCCCGGGGGCTATAATTCACCCCTCCACTTT. This sequence encodes CSATPGGYNSPLHF.